This T cell receptor (beta chain) was obtained from a study of blood T cell repertoires in COVID-19. CDR3 length equals 13 residues. In germline, CDR1 is SGHKS, CDR2 YYEKEE (reference sequence). The V gene lost 0 bases and the J gene lost 10 bases, with 8 bases spanning the gap. This clone was recorded once. TCRdb's table, derived via immunoSEQ multiplex PCR, lists solely in-frame clones and lacks some. This table has some 240,000 clones, over 60% appearing once. The sequence derives from a woman aged 65 to 85 with acute or convalescent COVID-19. Material: peripheral blood. The chain joins TRBV5-5 to TRBJ1-6; tentative D call: TRBD1 (6 bases). The DNA of the CDR3 is TGTGCCAGCAGCTTGGAGCAGGGGTCACCCCTCCACTTT. It is translated as CASSLEQGSPLHF.